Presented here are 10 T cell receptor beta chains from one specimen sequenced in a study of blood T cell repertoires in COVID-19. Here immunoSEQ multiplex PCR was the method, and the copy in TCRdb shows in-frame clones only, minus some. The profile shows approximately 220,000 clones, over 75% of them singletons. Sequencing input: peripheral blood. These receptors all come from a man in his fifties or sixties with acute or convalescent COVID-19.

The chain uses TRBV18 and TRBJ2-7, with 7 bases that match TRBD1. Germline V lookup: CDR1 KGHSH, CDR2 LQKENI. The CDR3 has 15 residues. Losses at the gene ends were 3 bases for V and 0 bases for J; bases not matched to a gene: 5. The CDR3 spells CASSPPGQSSYEQYF. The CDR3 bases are TGTGCCAGCTCACCTCCGGGACAGAGCTCCTACGAGCAGTACTTC.

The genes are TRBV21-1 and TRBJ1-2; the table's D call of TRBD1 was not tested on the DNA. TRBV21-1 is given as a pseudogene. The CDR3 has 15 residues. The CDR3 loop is CASRRTGVDGYGYTF. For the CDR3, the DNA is TGTGCCAGCAGACGGACAGGGGTGGACGGCTATGGCTACACCTTC.

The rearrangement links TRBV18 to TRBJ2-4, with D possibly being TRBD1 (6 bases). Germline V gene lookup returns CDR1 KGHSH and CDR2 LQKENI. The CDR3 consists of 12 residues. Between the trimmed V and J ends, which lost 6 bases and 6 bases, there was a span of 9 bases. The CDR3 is CASSPDRNIQYF. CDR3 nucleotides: TGTGCCAGCTCCCCGGACAGAAACATTCAGTACTTC.

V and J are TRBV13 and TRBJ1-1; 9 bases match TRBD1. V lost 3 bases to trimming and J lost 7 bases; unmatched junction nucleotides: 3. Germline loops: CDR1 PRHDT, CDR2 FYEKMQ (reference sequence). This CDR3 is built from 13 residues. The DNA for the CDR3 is TGTGCCAGCAGCTTTGGGACAGGGCGTGAAGCTTTCTTT. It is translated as CASSFGTGREAFF.

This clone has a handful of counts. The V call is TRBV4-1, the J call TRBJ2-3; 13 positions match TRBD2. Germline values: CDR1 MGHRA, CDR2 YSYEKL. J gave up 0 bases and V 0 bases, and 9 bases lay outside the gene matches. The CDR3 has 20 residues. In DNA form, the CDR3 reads TGCGCCAGCAGCCAAGATTGGGGAGGGACTAGCGGGGCGAGCACAGATACGCAGTATTTT. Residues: CASSQDWGGTSGASTDTQYF.

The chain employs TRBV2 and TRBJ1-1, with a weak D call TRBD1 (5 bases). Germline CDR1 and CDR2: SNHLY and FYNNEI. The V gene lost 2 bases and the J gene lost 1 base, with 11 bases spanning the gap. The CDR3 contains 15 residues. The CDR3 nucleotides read TGTGCCAGCAGTGAAAGACAGTCCAAGAACACTGAAGCTTTCTTT. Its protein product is CASSERQSKNTEAFF.

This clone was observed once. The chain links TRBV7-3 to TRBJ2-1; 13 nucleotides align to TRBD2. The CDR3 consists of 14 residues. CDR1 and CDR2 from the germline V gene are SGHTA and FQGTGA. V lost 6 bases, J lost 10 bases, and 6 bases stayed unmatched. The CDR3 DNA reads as TGTGCCAGCAGATCATCGGGACTAGCGGGGGAGCAGTTCTTC. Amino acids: CASRSSGLAGEQFF.

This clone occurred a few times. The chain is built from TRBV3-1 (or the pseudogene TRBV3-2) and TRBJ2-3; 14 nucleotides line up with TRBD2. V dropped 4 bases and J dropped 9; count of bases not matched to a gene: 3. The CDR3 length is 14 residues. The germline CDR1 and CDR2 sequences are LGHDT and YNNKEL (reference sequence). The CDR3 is CASSRGLAGETQYF. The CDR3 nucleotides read TGTGCCAGCAGCCGGGGACTAGCGGGGGAAACGCAGTATTTT.

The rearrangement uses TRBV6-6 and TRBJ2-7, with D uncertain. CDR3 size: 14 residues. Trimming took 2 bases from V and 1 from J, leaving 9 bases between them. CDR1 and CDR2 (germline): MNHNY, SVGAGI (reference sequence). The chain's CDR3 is CASSYAERSYEQYF. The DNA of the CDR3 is TGTGCCAGCAGTTACGCGGAACGATCCTACGAGCAGTACTTC.

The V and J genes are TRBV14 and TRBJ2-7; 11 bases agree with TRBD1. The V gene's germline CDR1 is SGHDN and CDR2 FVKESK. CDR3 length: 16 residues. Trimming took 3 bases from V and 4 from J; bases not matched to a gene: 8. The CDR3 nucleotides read TGTGCCAGCAGCCAGTCCCTGGGGACAGGGGGATACGAGCAGTACTTC. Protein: CASSQSLGTGGYEQYF.